This TCR beta chain comes out of a study of neurological immune-mediated disorders. MiXCR, run by TCRdb on the 5' RACE reads, gives a single entry per CDR3 protein. The repertoire holds about 66,000 distinct CDR3 sequences, with 3.4% as singletons. This clonotype was counted ten times or more. Its target is unknown. General study findings and limits: Patients with HTLV-1-associated myelopathy had the highest level of TCR clonal expansion, whereas patients with multiple sclerosis had the lowest level, falling beneath the level found in healthy controls. Phylogenetic grouping placed 18 of 34 multiple sclerosis patients' repertoires in one related-CDR3 cluster, a possible signature.

The CDR3 length is 18 residues. CDR1 is SGHVS and CDR2 is FNYEAQ in the germline V gene. Trimming removed 0 bases at V and 6 bases at J, with 22 bases between. The clonotype comes from a man in his forties with multiple sclerosis. This chain connects TRBV7-6 to TRBJ2-3; D assignment may be TRBD1 or TRBD2 (6 bases each). Sequencing used PBMCs. CDR3 loop: CASSLASGAGAKVDTQYF. In DNA form, the CDR3 reads TGTGCCAGCAGCTTAGCGTCGGGAGCAGGGGCCAAAGTGGATACGCAGTATTTT. The whole variable domain, remainder taken from reference TRBV7-6 and TRBJ2-3, is GAGVSQSPRYKVTKRGQDVALRCDPISGHVSLYWYRQALGQGPEFLTYFNYEAQQDKSGLPNDRFSAERPEGSISTLTIQRTEQRDSAMYRCASSLASGAGAKVDTQYFGPGTRLTVL.